This TCR beta chain was sequenced in a study of glioma-infiltrating T cells. Findings and limits, study-wide: A blood CDR3 motif signature was depleted in highly divergent patients.

Using RNA template, CDR3s of TCR alpha and beta were amplified with iRepertoire arm-PCR. TCRdb reprocessed the multiplex PCR reads with MiXCR, giving one entry per CDR3 protein. This sample has about 400,000 distinct CDR3 sequences, with 35% to 45% found just once. The CDR3 runs to 14 residues. The trim removed 3 bases at V and 6 bases at J, leaving 8 bases unmatched. Germline V lookup: CDR1 DFQATT, CDR2 SNEGSKA (reference sequence). This clonotype was recorded a few times. Its antigen is unidentified. This receptor was identified in a human donor with low-grade glioma or glioblastoma, undergoing nonglioma brain surgery, or in good health (not recorded which). J is TRBJ2-1 and V is TRBV20-1; TRBD2 matches 7 bases. Sequenced input: glioma tissue, nonneoplastic brain tissue, or PBMCs (not recorded which). The CDR3 nucleotides read TGCAGTGCTAGGGTAGGACTAGGGATCAATGAGCAGTTCTTC. It yields the protein CSARVGLGINEQFF.